This T cell receptor (beta chain) was retrieved from a study of neoadjuvant anti-PD-1 for oral cavity cancer. Points from the study as a whole: Each response group had just a few patients in TCR analyses. After neoadjuvant nivolumab, PBMC T cell clonality was significantly higher in non-responders than responders.

PBMCs were not maintained or expanded in culture before analysis. This CDR3 is 13 amino acids long. Germline CDR1 is SGHNT and CDR2 is YENEEA. Germline trimming cut 5 bases from V and 6 bases from J; bases unmatched to any gene: 4. Clones were read by immunoSEQ multiplex PCR, and TCRdb kept only the in-frame ones, dropping some. Seen here are about 14,000 clones, 62% observed once, and the top ten hold 2.4%. On this clone: Its antigen is unidentified.

The chain recombines TRBV11-3 with TRBJ2-7; 10 nucleotides line up with TRBD1. Here the sequenced sample was PBMCs, taken before nivolumab (anti-PD-1) treatment. The clonotype originates from a person aged 35-79 years with oral cavity squamous cell carcinoma. CDR3 DNA: TGTGCCAGCAGCCCGACAGGGGGCAGCGAGCAGTACTTC. The encoded protein is CASSPTGGSEQYF.